The 23 T cell receptor beta chains below were found in one sample sequenced in a study of human T cells and chemical hapten exposure. In TCRdb, the RACE reads were re-called with MiXCR into one record per CDR3 protein. This table holds about 180,000 distinct CDR3 sequences, around 30% found once. The time point: pre-sensitization, week 0. The treatment denotes: therapeutic diphenylcyclopropenone sensitization with weekly scalp DPC. The sample here was whole blood, taken in connection with sensitization to the hapten diphenylcyclopropenone (DPC). These receptors were taken from a woman aged 25 to 39 with alopecia areata. Some clones in this sample may be carry-over from other donors' samples.

A few counts support this clonotype. This chain joins TRBV9 and TRBJ2-2; D unresolved. Trimming cost V 0 bases and J 1 base, with 10 bases left between them. CDR1 SGDLS and CDR2 YYNGEE come from the germline V gene. CDR3 length: 16 residues. The DNA of the CDR3 is TGTGCCAGCAGCGTAGTGGACGGGTTGAACACCGGGGAGCTGTTTTTT. Translation: CASSVVDGLNTGELFF.

Turning to this clonotype: One base away lies a much larger clone, so this may be a sequencing read error. This chain uses TRBV20-1 with TRBJ2-5; D not certain. In germline, CDR1 is DFQATT, CDR2 SNEGSKA (reference sequence). V lost 4 bases, J lost 2 bases, and 2 bases lay in between. CDR3 length: 10 amino acids. The CDR3 loop is CSAIQETQYF. CDR3 bases: TGCAGTGCTATACAAGAGACCCAGTACTTC.

The V gene is TRBV5-1, the J gene TRBJ2-3; 9 bases match TRBD1. The V gene end was trimmed by 0 bases and the J gene end by 4 bases; junction bases not matched to a gene: 0. Germline V lookup: CDR1 SGHRS, CDR2 YFSETQ. The CDR3 is made up of 14 amino acids. The CDR3 reads CASSLGDRADTQYF. The CDR3 bases are TGCGCCAGCAGCTTGGGGGACAGGGCAGATACGCAGTATTTT. Complete variable domain (other parts from reference TRBV5-1 and TRBJ2-3): KAGVTQTPRYLIKTRGQQVTLSCSPISGHRSVSWYQQTPGQGLQFLFEYFSETQRNKGNFPGRFSGRQFSNSRSEMNVSTLELGDSALYLCASSLGDRADTQYFGPGTRLTVL.

The genes are TRBV5-1 and TRBJ2-5; perhaps TRBD2 as D (6 bases). V lost 4 bases, J lost 5 bases, and 18 bases lay in between. This CDR3 has 15 residues. Germline assignment: CDR1 SGHRS and CDR2 YFSETQ. The CDR3 spells CASSGWDSGGETQYF. CDR3 coding DNA: TGCGCCAGCAGCGGATGGGACTCAGGCGGCGAGACCCAGTACTTC. Based on the CDR3 plus reference TRBV5-1 and TRBJ2-5, the full variable domain is KAGVTQTPRYLIKTRGQQVTLSCSPISGHRSVSWYQQTPGQGLQFLFEYFSETQRNKGNFPGRFSGRQFSNSRSEMNVSTLELGDSALYLCASSGWDSGGETQYFGPGTRLLVL.

This chain links TRBV19 with TRBJ2-7; 7 bases are shared with TRBD2. J lost 7 bases, V lost 8 bases, and 5 bases had no gene match. Germline V lookup: CDR1 LNHDA, CDR2 SQIVND (reference sequence). This CDR3 is 11 amino acids long. CDR3 nucleotide sequence: TGTGCCAGTGAGGGAGCGGGGGAGCAGTACTTC. Amino acids: CASEGAGEQYF.

The sample holds a few counts of this clonotype. This rearrangement joins TRBV7-2 to TRBJ2-3; D gene uncertain. Trimming stripped 2 bases from V and 2 bases from J, with 11 bases between. CDR1 and CDR2 from the germline V gene are SGHTA and FQGNSA. The CDR3 is made up of 15 amino acids. The CDR3 spells CASSLYGPSTDTQYF. Here the CDR3 DNA reads TGTGCCAGCAGCTTATATGGTCCATCCACAGATACGCAGTATTTT.

Only a few counts were recorded for this clonotype. This rearrangement joins TRBV7-2 to TRBJ1-5; D unclear. This CDR3 contains 14 residues. The germline gives CDR1 SGHTA, CDR2 FQGNSA. V lost 0 bases, J lost 3 bases, and 6 bases lay in between. The CDR3, as DNA: TGTGCCAGCAGCTTAGCCCCGTTCAATCAGCCCCAGCATTTT. Residues: CASSLAPFNQPQHF. Filled out from reference TRBV7-2 and TRBJ1-5, the complete variable domain reads GAGVSQSPSNKVTEKGKDVELRCDPISGHTALYWYRQSLGQGLEFLIYFQGNSAPDKSGLPSDRFSAERTGGSVSTLTIQRTQQEDSAVYLCASSLAPFNQPQHFGDGTRLSIL.

V and J are TRBV28 and TRBJ1-1; the D is unclear. Looked up from germline, CDR1 is MDHEN and CDR2 is SYDVKM. V was pared by 6 bases and J by 1 base, with 12 bases between. The CDR3 consists of 14 residues. CDR3 bases: TGTGCCAGCAGACAACCTAGGCCGAACACTGAAGCTTTCTTT. This translates into CASRQPRPNTEAFF.

The J gene is TRBJ1-3, the V gene TRBV4-3; TRBD1 is a possible D gene (6 bases). Trimming removed 0 bases at V and 0 bases at J, with 15 bases between. The CDR3 sequence is 18 residues long. Germline-derived CDR1 and CDR2 are LGHNA and YSLEER. This CDR3 reads CASSQDWLGASSGNTIYF. Here the CDR3 DNA reads TGCGCCAGCAGCCAAGATTGGCTGGGGGCAAGCTCTGGAAACACCATATATTTT.

This clonotype was detected a few times. The germline gene is not matched at one end of the junction; a read error may be the cause. The rearrangement links TRBV27 to TRBJ2-7; D not resolved. The CDR3 is made up of 10 amino acids. Germline CDR1 is MNHEY and CDR2 is SMNVEV (reference sequence). The CDR3 sequence is CASSFGLPDF. In DNA, the CDR3 is TGTGCCAGCAGTTTCGGTCTTCCGGACTTC.

The rearrangement links TRBV20-1 to TRBJ2-3; 12 bases fit TRBD1. V dropped 3 bases and J dropped 4; count of bases not matched to a gene: 5. The CDR3 spans 15 residues. Germline V gene lookup returns CDR1 DFQATT and CDR2 SNEGSKA (reference sequence). In nucleotides, the CDR3 is TGCAGTGCTAGTCATGGGACAGGGGGCGCAGATACGCAGTATTTT. Translating gives CSASHGTGGADTQYF.

This clonotype occurred a few times. The V call is TRBV7-9, the J call TRBJ2-1; 12 nucleotides agree with TRBD2. The length of the CDR3 is 16 residues. Trimming took 3 bases from V and 9 from J; bases not matched to a gene: 9. Germline V gene sequence: CDR1 SEHNR, CDR2 FQNEAQ (reference sequence). The CDR3 coding sequence is TGTGCCAGCAGCTTCGGACGACTAGCGGGAGACCCTGAGCAGTTCTTC. Amino acids: CASSFGRLAGDPEQFF. Using reference TRBV7-9 and TRBJ2-1 for the parts outside the CDR3, the full variable domain is DTGVSQNPRHKITKRGQNVTFRCDPISEHNRLYWYRQTLGQGPEFLTYFQNEAQLEKSRLLSDRFSAERPKGSFSTLEIQRTEQGDSAMYLCASSFGRLAGDPEQFFGPGTRLTVL.

This chain joins TRBV29-1 and TRBJ1-1; maybe TRBD1 (6 bases). Germline values: CDR1 SQVTM, CDR2 ANQGSEA. V gave up 7 bases and J gave up 0 bases, with 12 bases separating them. This CDR3 comprises 13 residues. CDR3 in amino acids: CSAARQVNTEAFF. CDR3 bases: TGCAGCGCCGCCCGACAGGTGAACACTGAAGCTTTCTTT.

V usage is TRBV28 and J usage is TRBJ2-1; D gene unclear. CDR1 MDHEN and CDR2 SYDVKM come from the germline V gene. This CDR3 spans 13 amino acids. Trimming removed 1 base at V and 6 bases at J, with 7 bases between. The CDR3 region has the DNA TGTGCCAGCAGTTTATACCAGCGCAATGAGCAGTTCTTC. Translation gives CASSLYQRNEQFF.

This clonotype was recorded at least ten times. The rearrangement links TRBV3-1 to TRBJ2-2; D tentatively fits TRBD1 or TRBD2 (5 bases each). V was clipped by 3 bases and J by 2 bases, with 19 bases between them. The V gene's germline CDR1 is LGHDT and CDR2 YNNKEL (reference sequence). The CDR3 is 18 amino acids. The CDR3 coding sequence is TGTGCCAGCAGCCAGCGTCTTGTCGGGGCAGTTAACACCGGGGAGCTGTTTTTT. Translated, it gives CASSQRLVGAVNTGELFF.

The CDR3 nucleotides read TGTGCCATCACCGGGACAGGGAAAATTCGAGAAGCTTTCTTT. This codes for CAITGTGKIREAFF. This sequence joins TRBV10-3 and TRBJ1-1, with TRBD1 matching 9 bases. Looked up from germline, CDR1 is ENHRY and CDR2 is SYGVKD. V gave up 7 bases and J gave up 8 bases; unmatched junction bases: 11. The CDR3 runs to 14 residues.

V usage is TRBV4-1 and J usage is TRBJ1-6; D not resolved. Trimming stripped 1 base from V and 10 bases from J, with 14 bases between. The CDR3 consists of 15 residues. Germline V gene data show CDR1 as MGHRA and CDR2 as YSYEKL. CDR3 amino acids: CASSQVPERESPLHF. The CDR3 DNA follows: TGCGCCAGCAGCCAAGTTCCGGAGAGGGAATCACCCCTCCACTTT.

This clonotype showed up just a few times. This chain links TRBV9 with TRBJ2-2; D not resolved. The V gene's germline CDR1 is SGDLS and CDR2 YYNGEE. V was trimmed by 1 base and J by 3 bases, leaving 10 bases between them. The CDR3 covers 15 residues. This CDR3 is CASSVRHIDTGELFF. The CDR3 DNA follows: TGTGCCAGCAGCGTAAGACACATTGACACCGGGGAGCTGTTTTTT.

This chain joins TRBV9 and TRBJ2-5; 9 bases are shared with TRBD1. The CDR3 is 17 residues long. Germline CDR1 SGDLS, CDR2 YYNGEE. Losses at the gene ends were 2 bases for V and 0 bases for J; bases not matched to a gene: 8. The CDR3 loop is CASSVTGGENHQETQYF. CDR3 nucleotide sequence: TGTGCCAGCAGCGTTACAGGGGGCGAGAATCACCAAGAGACCCAGTACTTC.

This clonotype came up a few times. This sequence joins TRBV7-3 and TRBJ2-2; 11 nucleotides agree with TRBD1. V was clipped by 5 bases and J by 7 bases; unmatched bases: 3. The length of the CDR3 is 14 residues. In germline, CDR1 is SGHTA, CDR2 FQGTGA. The CDR3 protein is CASSRGTGGGELFF. Written as DNA, the CDR3 is TGTGCCAGCAGCCGCGGGACAGGGGGCGGGGAGCTGTTTTTT.

The V gene is TRBV2, the J gene TRBJ1-3, with D possibly matching TRBD1 (6 bases). This CDR3 has 16 amino acids. Germline-derived CDR1 and CDR2 are SNHLY and FYNNEI. With 4 bases removed from V and 4 bases from J, the gap between germline ends came to 17 bases. CDR3 nucleotides: TGTGCCAGCAGTGTAGGGGGGAAACGGACCGGAAACACCATATATTTT. It specifies CASSVGGKRTGNTIYF.

This clonotype has only a few counts. The rearrangement joins TRBV9 to TRBJ1-6; the D gene is possibly TRBD1 (6 bases). The CDR3 length is 15 residues. From germline, CDR1 is SGDLS and CDR2 YYNGEE. V dropped 1 base and J dropped 5 bases, with 10 bases sitting between them. The CDR3 protein is CASSVWDTDNSPLHF. In DNA, the CDR3 is TGTGCCAGCAGCGTATGGGACACGGATAATTCACCCCTCCACTTT.

This clonotype was seen a few times. This chain uses TRBV11-3 with TRBJ2-1, with no clear D. Germline V gene lookup returns CDR1 SGHNT and CDR2 YENEEA. CDR3 length: 15 residues. The V gene lost 1 base and the J gene lost 2 bases, with 9 bases spanning the gap. The DNA for the CDR3 is TGTGCCAGCAGCTTAGGGACCGTCGCCTACAATGAGCAGTTCTTC. This gives the protein CASSLGTVAYNEQFF. The entire variable domain, with the rest obtained from reference TRBV11-3 and TRBJ2-1, is as follows: EAGVVQSPRYKIIEKKQPVAFWCNPISGHNTLYWYLQNLGQGPELLIRYENEEAVDDSQLPKDRFSAERLKGVDSTLKIQPAELGDSAVYLCASSLGTVAYNEQFFGPGTRLTVL.